This TCR beta chain appears in the sequencing data of a study of control samples from healthy donors and cancer patients (dated by TCRdb to the early 2020s). With respect to this clone: The clone's antigen remains unknown. Base-call qualities are not available, and no considerably larger clone is one nucleotide away.

At the junction V is shortened by 0 bases and J by 0 bases, with 13 bases in between. The germline V gene gives CDR1 as SGHTS and CDR2 as YDEGEE. The CDR3 holds 16 amino acids from the cysteine to the phenylalanine. CDR3 DNA only is kept here, 48 bases in frame from base 1. Receptor amplification or capture employed the immunoSEQ multiplex PCR assay. TCRdb carries this immuneACCESS record with in-frame sequences only. Its versions omit some clonotypes, under half of them owing to an unresolved V gene in the studies checked, with the rest unexplained. Counted in this sample were 50,000 to 65,000 clones; about nine tenths of them appeared once. Around 1.2% of the sample is taken by the ten largest.

This clonotype was sampled from a woman between 50 and 59 years old with colorectal cancer. What was sequenced was PBMCs. This chain joins TRBV5-8 to TRBJ2-7; possibly the D gene is TRBD2, per 6 matching bases. CDR3 loop: CASSLDGSLSSYEQYF. The DNA sequence is as follows: TGTGCCAGCAGCTTGGACGGGAGTTTAAGCTCCTACGAGCAGTACTTC.